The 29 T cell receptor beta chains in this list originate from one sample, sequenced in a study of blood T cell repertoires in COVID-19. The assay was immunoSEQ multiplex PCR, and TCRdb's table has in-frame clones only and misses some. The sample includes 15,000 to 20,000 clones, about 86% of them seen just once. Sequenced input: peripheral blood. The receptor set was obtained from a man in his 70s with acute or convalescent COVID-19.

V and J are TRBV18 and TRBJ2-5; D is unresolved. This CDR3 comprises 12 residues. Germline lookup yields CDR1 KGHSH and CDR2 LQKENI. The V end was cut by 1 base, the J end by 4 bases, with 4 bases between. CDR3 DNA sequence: TGTGCCAGCTCACCACAGAGAGAGACCCAGTACTTC. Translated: CASSPQRETQYF.

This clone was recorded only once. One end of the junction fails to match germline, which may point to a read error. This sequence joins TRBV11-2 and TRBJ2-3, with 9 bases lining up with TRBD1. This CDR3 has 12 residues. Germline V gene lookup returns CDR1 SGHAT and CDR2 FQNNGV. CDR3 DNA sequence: TGTGCCAGCAGCTTATTTAGTGGGACAGGGATGTTT. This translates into CASSLFSGTGMF.

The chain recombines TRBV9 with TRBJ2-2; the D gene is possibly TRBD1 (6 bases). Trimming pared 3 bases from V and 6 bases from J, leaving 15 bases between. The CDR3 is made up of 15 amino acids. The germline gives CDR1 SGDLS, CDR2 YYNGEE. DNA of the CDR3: TGTGCCAGCAGCGAGGGGATGGGGGCCGCCGGGGAGCTGTTTTTT. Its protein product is CASSEGMGAAGELFF.

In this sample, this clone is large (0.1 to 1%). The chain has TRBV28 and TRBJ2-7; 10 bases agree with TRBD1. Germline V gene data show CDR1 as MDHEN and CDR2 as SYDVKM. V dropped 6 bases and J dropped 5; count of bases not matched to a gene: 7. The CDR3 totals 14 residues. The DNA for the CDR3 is TGTGCCAGCAGCACCGGGACAGGGGTCCACGAGCAGTACTTC. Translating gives CASSTGTGVHEQYF.

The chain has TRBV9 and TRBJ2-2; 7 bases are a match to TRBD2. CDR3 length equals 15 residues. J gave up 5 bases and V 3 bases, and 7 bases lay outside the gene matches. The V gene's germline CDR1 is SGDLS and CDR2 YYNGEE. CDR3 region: CASSGRRSGTGELFF. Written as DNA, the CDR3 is TGTGCCAGCAGCGGACGCCGTAGCGGGACCGGGGAGCTGTTTTTT.

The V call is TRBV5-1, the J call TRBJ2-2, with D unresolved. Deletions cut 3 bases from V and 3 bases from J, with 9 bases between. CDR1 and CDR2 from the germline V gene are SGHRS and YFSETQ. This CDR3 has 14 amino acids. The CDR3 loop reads CASSSVPDTGELFF. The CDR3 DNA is TGCGCCAGCAGCTCAGTTCCTGACACCGGGGAGCTGTTTTTT.

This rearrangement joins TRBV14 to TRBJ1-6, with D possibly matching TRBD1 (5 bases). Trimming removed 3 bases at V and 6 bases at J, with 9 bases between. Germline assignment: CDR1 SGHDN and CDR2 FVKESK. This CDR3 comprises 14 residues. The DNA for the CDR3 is TGTGCCAGCAGCCACCCAGGGTCTAATTCACCCCTCCACTTT. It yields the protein CASSHPGSNSPLHF. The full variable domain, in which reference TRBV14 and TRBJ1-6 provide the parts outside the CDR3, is EAGVTQFPSHSVIEKGQTVTLRCDPISGHDNLYWYRRVMGKEIKFLLHFVKESKQDESGMPNNRFLAERTGGTYSTLKVQPAELEDSGVYFCASSHPGSNSPLHFGNGTRLTVT.

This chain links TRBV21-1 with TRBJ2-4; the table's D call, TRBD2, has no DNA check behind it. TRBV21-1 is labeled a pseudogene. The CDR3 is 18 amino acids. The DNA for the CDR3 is TGTGCCAGCAGCAAACTAGCGGGGGACTTCCTAGCCAAAAACATTCAGTACTTC. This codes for CASSKLAGDFLAKNIQYF.

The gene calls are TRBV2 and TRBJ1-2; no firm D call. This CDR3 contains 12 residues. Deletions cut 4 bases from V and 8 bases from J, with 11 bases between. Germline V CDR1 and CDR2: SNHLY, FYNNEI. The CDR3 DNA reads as TGTGCCAGCAGTGTCCGCGGGTCCGGCTACACCTTC. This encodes CASSVRGSGYTF.

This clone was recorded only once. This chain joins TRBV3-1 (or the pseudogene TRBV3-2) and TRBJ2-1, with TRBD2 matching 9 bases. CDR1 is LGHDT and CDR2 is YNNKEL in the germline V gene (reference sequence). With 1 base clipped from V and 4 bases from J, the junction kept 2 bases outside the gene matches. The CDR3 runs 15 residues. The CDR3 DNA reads TGTGCCAGCAGCCAAGCTAGCGGGGTTTACAATGAGCAGTTCTTC. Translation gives CASSQASGVYNEQFF.

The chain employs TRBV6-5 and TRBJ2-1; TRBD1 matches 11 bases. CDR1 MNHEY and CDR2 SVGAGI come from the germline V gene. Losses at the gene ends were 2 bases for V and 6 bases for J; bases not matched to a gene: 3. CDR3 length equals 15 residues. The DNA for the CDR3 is TGTGCCAGCAGTTACCCTGGGACAGGGGGCAATGAGCAGTTCTTC. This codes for CASSYPGTGGNEQFF.

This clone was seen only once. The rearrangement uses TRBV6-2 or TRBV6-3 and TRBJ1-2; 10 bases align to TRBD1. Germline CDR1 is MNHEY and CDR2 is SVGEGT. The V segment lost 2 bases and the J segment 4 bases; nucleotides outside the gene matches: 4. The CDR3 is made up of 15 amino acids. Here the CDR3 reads CASSYLRQGAYGYTF. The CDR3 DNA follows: TGTGCCAGCAGTTACCTTCGACAGGGGGCCTATGGCTACACCTTC.

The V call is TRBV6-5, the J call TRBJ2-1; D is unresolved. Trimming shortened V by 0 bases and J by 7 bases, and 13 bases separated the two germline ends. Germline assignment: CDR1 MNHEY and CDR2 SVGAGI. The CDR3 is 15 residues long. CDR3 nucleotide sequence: TGTGCCAGCAGTTACTCTCGCCCTCTAGAGAATGAGCAGTTCTTC. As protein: CASSYSRPLENEQFF.

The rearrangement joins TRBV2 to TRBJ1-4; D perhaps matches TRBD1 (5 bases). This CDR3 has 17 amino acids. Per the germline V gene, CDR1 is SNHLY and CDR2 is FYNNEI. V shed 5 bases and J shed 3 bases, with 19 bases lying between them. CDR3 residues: CASSSQDPAIPNEKLFF. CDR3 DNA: TGTGCCAGCAGTTCACAGGATCCGGCGATACCTAATGAAAAACTGTTTTTT.

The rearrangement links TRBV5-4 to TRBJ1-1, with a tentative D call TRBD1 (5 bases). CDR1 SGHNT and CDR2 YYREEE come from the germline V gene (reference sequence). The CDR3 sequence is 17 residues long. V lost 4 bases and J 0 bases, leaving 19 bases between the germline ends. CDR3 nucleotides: TGTGCCAGCAGCCCCGGGGGGGGAAATCTTATGAACACTGAAGCTTTCTTT. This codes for CASSPGGGNLMNTEAFF.

This chain's CDR3 is CSVEDPGQGYYEQYF. The CDR3 bases are TGCAGCGTTGAAGATCCAGGACAGGGTTACTACGAGCAGTACTTC. The chain is built from TRBV29-1 and TRBJ2-7; 8 bases align to TRBD1. CDR3 length: 15 residues. CDR1 is SQVTM, CDR2 ANQGSEA, per germline. The ends lost 0 bases at V and 3 bases at J; junction bases unmatched: 7.

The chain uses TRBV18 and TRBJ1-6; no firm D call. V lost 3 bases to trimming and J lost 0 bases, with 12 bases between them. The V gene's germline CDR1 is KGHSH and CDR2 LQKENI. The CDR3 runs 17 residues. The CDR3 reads CASSPLGGSSYNSPLHF. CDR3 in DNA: TGTGCCAGCTCACCGTTGGGAGGGAGCTCCTATAATTCACCCCTCCACTTT.

The CDR3 sequence is CASSPRTSGINEQFF. CDR3 sequence (DNA): TGTGCCAGCAGCCCGAGGACTAGCGGAATCAATGAGCAGTTCTTC. The V gene is TRBV7-3, the J gene TRBJ2-1, with 10 bases matching TRBD2. V was pared by 5 bases and J by 6 bases, with 7 bases of the junction left unmatched. This CDR3 comprises 15 residues. Per the germline V gene, CDR1 is SGHTA and CDR2 is FQGTGA.

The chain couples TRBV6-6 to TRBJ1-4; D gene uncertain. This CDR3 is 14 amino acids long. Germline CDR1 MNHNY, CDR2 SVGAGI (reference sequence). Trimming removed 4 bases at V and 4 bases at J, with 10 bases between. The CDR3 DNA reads TGTGCCAGCAGTTCTCAGGCGGGTAATGAAAAACTGTTTTTT. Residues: CASSSQAGNEKLFF.

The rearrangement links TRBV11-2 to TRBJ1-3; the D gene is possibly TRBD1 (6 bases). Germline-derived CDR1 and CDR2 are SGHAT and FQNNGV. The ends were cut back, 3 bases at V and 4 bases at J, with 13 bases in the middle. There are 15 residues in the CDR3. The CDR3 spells CASSFRGATGNTIYF. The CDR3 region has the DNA TGTGCCAGCAGCTTCCGGGGGGCTACGGGAAACACCATATATTTT.

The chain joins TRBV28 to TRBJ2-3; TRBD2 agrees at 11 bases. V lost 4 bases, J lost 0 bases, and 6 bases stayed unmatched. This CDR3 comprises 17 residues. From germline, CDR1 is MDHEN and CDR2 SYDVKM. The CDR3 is CASSSPSGRPSTDTQYF. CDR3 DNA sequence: TGTGCCAGCAGTTCACCTAGCGGGAGGCCTAGCACAGATACGCAGTATTTT.

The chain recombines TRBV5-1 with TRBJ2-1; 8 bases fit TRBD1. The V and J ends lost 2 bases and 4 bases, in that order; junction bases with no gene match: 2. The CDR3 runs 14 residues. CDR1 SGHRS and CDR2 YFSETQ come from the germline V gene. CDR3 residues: CASSFDRGYNEQFF. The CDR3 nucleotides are TGCGCCAGCAGCTTTGACAGGGGTTACAATGAGCAGTTCTTC.

CDR3 DNA sequence: TGTGCCAGTAGTACCAAGAGACTAGCGGGATTCGACGAGCAGTACTTC. Translated, it gives CASSTKRLAGFDEQYF. This rearrangement joins TRBV19 to TRBJ2-7, with TRBD2 identical over 11 bases. V gave up 4 bases and J gave up 5 bases; unmatched junction bases: 10. This CDR3 has 16 amino acids. From germline, CDR1 is LNHDA and CDR2 SQIVND (reference sequence).

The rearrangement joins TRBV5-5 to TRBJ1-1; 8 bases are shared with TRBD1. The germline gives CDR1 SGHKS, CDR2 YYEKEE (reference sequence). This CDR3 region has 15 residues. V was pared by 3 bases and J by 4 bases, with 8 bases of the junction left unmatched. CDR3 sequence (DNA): TGTGCCAGCAGCTCAGGACAGGGTTGGGGCACTGAAGCTTTCTTT. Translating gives CASSSGQGWGTEAFF. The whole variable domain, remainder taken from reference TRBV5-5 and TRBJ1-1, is DAGVTQSPTHLIKTRGQQVTLRCSPISGHKSVSWYQQVLGQGPQFIFQYYEKEERGRGNFPDRFSARQFPNYSSELNVNALLLGDSALYLCASSSGQGWGTEAFFGQGTRLTVV.

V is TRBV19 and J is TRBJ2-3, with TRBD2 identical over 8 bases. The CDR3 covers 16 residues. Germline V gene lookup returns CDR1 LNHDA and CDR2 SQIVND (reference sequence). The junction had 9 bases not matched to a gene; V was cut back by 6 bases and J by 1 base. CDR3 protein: CASSQLAGMGTDTQYF. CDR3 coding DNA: TGTGCCAGTAGCCAATTAGCGGGAATGGGCACAGATACGCAGTATTTT.

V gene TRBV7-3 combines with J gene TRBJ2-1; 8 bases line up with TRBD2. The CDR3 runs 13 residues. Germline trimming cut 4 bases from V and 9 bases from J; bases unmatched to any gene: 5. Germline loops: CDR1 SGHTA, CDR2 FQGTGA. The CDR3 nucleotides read TGTGCCAGCAGCTCGGGACTAGAGAGTGAGCAGTTCTTC. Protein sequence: CASSSGLESEQFF.

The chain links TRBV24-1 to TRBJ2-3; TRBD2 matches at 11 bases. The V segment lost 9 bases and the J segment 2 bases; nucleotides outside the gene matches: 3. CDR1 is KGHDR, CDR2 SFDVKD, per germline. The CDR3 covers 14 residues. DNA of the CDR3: TGTGCCACCGGGGGACTAGCGGACACAGATACGCAGTATTTT. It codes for CATGGLADTDTQYF.

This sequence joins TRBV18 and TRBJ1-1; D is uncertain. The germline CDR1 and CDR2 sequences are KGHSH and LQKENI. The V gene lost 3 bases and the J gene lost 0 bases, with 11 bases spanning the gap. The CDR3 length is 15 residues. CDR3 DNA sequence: TGTGCCAGCTCACCGCAATACGACATGAACACTGAAGCTTTCTTT. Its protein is CASSPQYDMNTEAFF.

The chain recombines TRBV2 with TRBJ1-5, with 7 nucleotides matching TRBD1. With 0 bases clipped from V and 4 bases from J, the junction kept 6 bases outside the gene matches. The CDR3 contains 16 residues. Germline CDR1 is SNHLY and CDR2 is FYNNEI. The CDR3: CASSEAPGTANQPQHF. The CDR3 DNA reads TGTGCCAGCAGTGAAGCGCCCGGGACAGCGAATCAGCCCCAGCATTTT.